A selection of T cell receptor beta chains follows, all from one sample in a study of blood T cell repertoires in COVID-19. Sequencing was performed with immunoSEQ multiplex PCR; in TCRdb, only in-frame clones are kept and a portion is missing. The repertoire holds 440,000 or so clones, with about 91% as singletons. The sequencing input was peripheral blood. Source of these receptors: a woman between 40 and 55 years old with COVID-19, enrolled during active disease. Both conserved end residues are part of each CDR3. D genes are given only for firm matches. Clone size is shown for a subset of rows, as once, few, many or a class of expanded clone.

size	J	V	D	length	CDR3	DNA
.	TRBJ1-1	TRBV28	.	14	CASTPVGWNTEAFF	TGTGCCAGCACCCCCGTGGGCTGGAACACTGAAGCTTTCTTT
.	TRBJ2-1	TRBV9	.	14	CASSVSGVNNEQFF	TGTGCCAGCAGCGTATCCGGGGTAAACAATGAGCAGTTCTTC
.	TRBJ2-7	TRBV21-1	.	15	CASSKEDRISYEQYF	TGTGCCAGCAGCAAGGAGGACAGAATTAGCTACGAGCAGTACTTC
.	TRBJ1-4	TRBV18	.	12	CASSPREGELFF	TGTGCCAGCTCACCACGGGAGGGGGAACTGTTTTTT
.	TRBJ2-6	TRBV27	TRBD2	19	CASSLRGDGAGSSANVLTF	TGTGCCAGCAGTTTACGGGGGGACGGGGCTGGGTCTTCGGCCAACGTCCTGACTTTC
once	TRBJ1-2	TRBV7-9	TRBD1	15	CASSFGTEANYGYTF	TGTGCCAGCAGCTTTGGGACAGAAGCTAACTATGGCTACACCTTC
.	TRBJ1-2	TRBV7-2	TRBD1	18	CASSPQPGQGFTNYGYTF	TGTGCCAGCAGCCCCCAACCGGGACAGGGGTTTACTAACTATGGCTACACCTTC
.	TRBJ2-3	TRBV7-9	TRBD2	18	CASSFRRLAGGGSDTQYF	TGTGCCAGCAGCTTTCGCCGACTAGCGGGAGGTGGGTCAGATACGCAGTATTTT
.	TRBJ1-5	TRBV6-5	TRBD1	13	CASGTVNNQPQHF	TGTGCCAGTGGGACAGTGAATAATCAGCCCCAGCATTTT
.	TRBJ2-2	TRBV27	TRBD1	14	CASSPSPTGKELFF	TGTGCCAGCAGTCCATCCCCGACAGGGAAGGAGCTGTTTTTT
once	TRBJ1-2	TRBV19	.	14	CASSIEDSGYGYTF	TGTGCCAGTAGTATAGAGGATTCAGGGTACGGCTACACCTTC
.	TRBJ2-7	TRBV10-3	.	13	CAISGRASYEQYF	TGTGCCATCAGTGGCAGGGCCTCCTACGAGCAGTACTTC
.	TRBJ1-2	TRBV7-2	.	14	CASSLGQFNYGYTF	TGTGCCAGCAGCTTAGGACAGTTCAACTATGGCTACACCTTC
.	TRBJ2-7	TRBV5-4	.	15	CASSGLRAGDYEQYF	TGTGCCAGCAGCGGTCTCCGGGCGGGCGACTACGAGCAGTACTTC
.	TRBJ2-3	TRBV28	TRBD1	16	CASSLAGTGVADTQYF	TGTGCCAGCAGTTTAGCCGGGACAGGGGTCGCAGATACGCAGTATTTT
.	TRBJ2-5	TRBV6-1	TRBD1	15	CASSEARGGRETQYF	TGTGCCAGCAGTGAAGCGCGAGGGGGCAGGGAGACCCAGTACTTC
once	TRBJ1-2	TRBV3-1/TRBV3-2	TRBD1	15	CASSQAQGGLYVNTF	TGTGCCAGCAGCCAAGCACAGGGGGGGCTTTACGTTAACACCTTC
once	TRBJ1-5	TRBV29-1	.	14	CSVSTGGGNQPQHF	TGCAGCGTGTCGACAGGAGGTGGCAATCAGCCCCAGCATTTT
.	TRBJ1-2	TRBV29-1	.	13	CSVESGVLRGYTF	TGCAGCGTTGAATCCGGGGTCCTGCGCGGCTACACCTTC
.	TRBJ2-7	TRBV5-1	.	13	CASSPGLSYEQYF	TGCGCCAGCAGCCCGGGACTCTCCTACGAGCAGTACTTC
.	TRBJ1-2	TRBV10-1	.	13	CASRRTDSYGYTF	TGCGCCAGCAGGAGGACAGACTCCTATGGCTACACCTTC
.	TRBJ1-2	TRBV19	.	14	CASSVYRDGDGYTF	TGTGCCAGTAGTGTATACAGGGATGGCGATGGCTACACCTTC
.	TRBJ1-4	TRBV5-1	.	15	CASSYMTGGNEKLFF	TGCGCCAGCAGCTACATGACAGGCGGTAATGAAAAACTGTTTTTT
.	TRBJ2-2	TRBV19	.	14	CASSIVRAAGELFF	TGTGCCAGTAGTATAGTCAGGGCGGCCGGGGAGCTGTTTTTT
.	TRBJ2-1	TRBV5-1	.	14	CASRTAGLYNEQFF	TGCGCCAGCAGGACGGCGGGGCTCTACAATGAGCAGTTCTTC
.	TRBJ2-1	TRBV10-3	.	13	CAISPLSYNEQFF	TGTGCCATCAGCCCACTATCCTACAATGAGCAGTTCTTC
.	TRBJ1-5	TRBV6-5	TRBD1	16	CASSYLRDRWNQPQHF	TGTGCCAGCAGTTACCTCCGGGACAGGTGGAATCAGCCCCAGCATTTT
.	TRBJ2-5	TRBV9	TRBD1	15	CASSVQQGWMETQYF	TGTGCCAGCAGCGTTCAACAGGGGTGGATGGAGACCCAGTACTTC
.	TRBJ1-2	TRBV7-8	TRBD1	14	CASSLGTGSYGYTF	TGTGCCAGCAGCTTAGGGACAGGGTCCTATGGCTACACCTTC
.	TRBJ1-1	TRBV19	TRBD1	16	CASSTLDRGANTEAFF	TGTGCCAGTAGTACCTTGGACAGGGGGGCGAACACTGAAGCTTTCTTT
once	TRBJ1-4	TRBV28	.	13	CASRQGPREKLFF	TGTGCCAGCAGACAGGGTCCTCGAGAAAAACTGTTTTTT
.	TRBJ2-3	TRBV7-2	TRBD2	16	CASSLLTAGGTDTQYF	TGTGCCAGCAGCCTCTTGACAGCGGGAGGCACAGATACGCAGTATTTT
.	TRBJ2-3	TRBV6-4	.	15	CASSVGLGSTDTQYF	TGTGCCAGCAGTGTCGGTTTGGGGAGTACAGATACGCAGTATTTT
.	TRBJ2-5	TRBV6-6	.	13	CASRPDQGETQYF	TGTGCCAGCAGACCCGACCAGGGGGAGACCCAGTACTTC
.	TRBJ2-3	TRBV5-1	TRBD1	13	CASGGQGKDTQYF	TGCGCCAGCGGGGGACAGGGGAAGGATACGCAGTATTTT
.	TRBJ1-1	TRBV7-2	.	13	CASSLVRATEAFF	TGTGCCAGCAGCTTAGTCAGGGCCACTGAAGCTTTCTTT
.	TRBJ1-6	TRBV5-5	.	14	CASSLAVLNSPLHF	TGTGCCAGCAGCTTGGCCGTCCTAAATTCACCCCTCCACTTT
.	TRBJ2-2	TRBV30	TRBD1	13	CAWSRQGNGELFF	TGTGCCTGGAGCAGACAGGGAAACGGGGAGCTGTTTTTT
.	TRBJ1-5	TRBV3-1/TRBV3-2	.	14	CASSQVFSNQPQHF	TGTGCCAGCAGCCAAGTATTCAGCAATCAGCCCCAGCATTTT
.	TRBJ1-2	TRBV6-6	.	12	CASIIGGTGYTF	TGTGCCAGCATCATAGGAGGGACTGGCTACACCTTC
.	TRBJ1-3	TRBV5-1	.	13	CASSLESGNTIYF	TGCGCCAGCAGCTTGGAGAGTGGAAACACCATATATTTT
.	TRBJ2-2	TRBV30	TRBD2	11	CVSGTGGELFF	TGTGTTAGCGGGACCGGCGGGGAGCTGTTTTTT
.	TRBJ1-2	TRBV28	TRBD1	14	CASRMMGQNYGYTF	TGTGCCAGCAGAATGATGGGACAGAACTATGGCTACACCTTC
.	TRBJ2-2	TRBV6-4	TRBD2	12	CATGGLAGELFF	TGTGCCACGGGGGGGCTCGCCGGGGAGCTGTTTTTT
.	TRBJ2-7	TRBV11-1	TRBD1	15	CASSSTDRGGIEQYF	TGTGCCAGCAGCTCCACGGACAGGGGCGGCATCGAGCAGTACTTC
.	TRBJ2-3	TRBV7-8	TRBD1	15	CASSPTGGDLDTQYF	TGTGCCAGCAGCCCTACAGGGGGAGATTTAGATACGCAGTATTTT
.	TRBJ1-3	TRBV28	.	15	CASIAVINPGNTIYF	TGTGCCAGCATCGCAGTGATCAATCCTGGAAACACCATATATTTT
.	TRBJ1-4	TRBV11-2	TRBD1	16	CASSPYLSPGTGTLFF	TGTGCCAGCAGCCCCTACCTCAGTCCCGGGACAGGGACACTGTTTTTT
.	TRBJ2-3	TRBV27	TRBD2	18	CASSLYALAGGFTDTQYF	TGTGCCAGCAGTTTATACGCCTTAGCGGGGGGGTTCACAGATACGCAGTATTTT
.	TRBJ2-5	TRBV2	.	13	CASSDRDQETQYF	TGTGCCAGCAGTGACAGGGACCAAGAGACCCAGTACTTC
.	TRBJ1-1	TRBV27	.	16	CASTPLDNGMNTEAFF	TGTGCCAGCACCCCACTGGACAATGGGATGAACACTGAAGCTTTCTTT
.	TRBJ2-1	TRBV30	TRBD1	19	CAWGLLPGQGRGLGNEQFF	TGTGCCTGGGGTCTCCTCCCGGGACAGGGGCGGGGGTTGGGCAATGAGCAGTTCTTC
few	TRBJ2-2	TRBV5-1	TRBD1	14	CASLGQGASGELFF	TGCGCCAGCCTGGGGCAGGGGGCTTCCGGGGAGCTGTTTTTT